A single sample gave rise to the 2 T cell receptor beta chains below, sequenced in a study of cytomegalovirus exposure and HLA in healthy donors. The PCR was carried out with 60 Vbeta primers and 13 Jbeta primers. Only in-frame clones appear in the TCRdb table, and some are missing; sequencing was by immunoSEQ multiplex PCR. The data contain tens of thousands of clones, around 80% of them singletons. The sample comprised PBMCs. These receptors were obtained from a male donor in good health and CMV-seropositive.

The chain links TRBV27 to TRBJ2-3, with 8 bases identical to TRBD1. J gave up 0 bases and V 5 bases, and 4 bases lay outside the gene matches. The CDR3 sequence is 15 residues long. The germline V gene encodes CDR1 MNHEY and CDR2 SMNVEV (reference sequence). The CDR3 is CASSRTGPSTDTQYF. Written as DNA, the CDR3 is TGTGCCAGCAGTAGGACAGGGCCTAGCACAGATACGCAGTATTTT.

V is TRBV10-2 and J is TRBJ2-7; TRBD2 aligns across 10 bases. The J segment lost 1 base and the V segment lost 6 bases, leaving 0 bases of the junction unmatched. Per germline, CDR1 WSHSY and CDR2 SAAADI. This CDR3 is built from 13 residues. The CDR3 sequence is CASRLAGSYEQYF. The CDR3 region has the DNA TGCGCCAGCAGACTAGCGGGATCCTACGAGCAGTACTTC.